This T cell receptor (beta chain) was identified in a study of T cells in Graves' hyperthyroidism and ophthalmopathy (dated by TCRdb to between 2017 and 2020). For context, the study as a whole: Peripheral blood was sampled at the time of initial diagnosis, prior to any treatment. Following sampling, methimazole starting at 30 mg daily was given to hyperthyroidism patients, and high-dose intravenous methylprednisolone was given to ophthalmopathy patients. Whether ophthalmopathy could be predicted prospectively was tested in an independent validation cohort made up of about 20 hyperthyroidism patients plus 17 patients who later progressed to ophthalmopathy. The approximately 98 discovery patients were randomly divided into training and test sets at a 7:3 ratio. The paper describes TCR Vbeta CDR3 sequencing of fewer than 150 peripheral blood samples, made up of 43 ophthalmopathy patients, roughly 72 hyperthyroidism patients and approximately 17 progressor patients. TCR V-J signatures able to tell the groups apart were searched for in a discovery cohort of some 100 patients, of whom over 40 had Graves' ophthalmopathy and about 60 had stable Graves' hyperthyroidism. Thyroid tissue and blood T-cell repertoires from several Graves' hyperthyroidism patients were also compared in the study. What the work shows at the level of the full study, not this receptor alone: Most expanded thyroid clonotypes (frequency above 0.001) were also detected in blood, a finding suggesting that blood repertoires may reflect thyroid immune responses. A 13 V-J signature model separated ophthalmopathy from stable hyperthyroidism, with 87.88% sensitivity and roughly 82% specificity in cross-validation and 80%/75% in testing. During validation, the model predicted progression to ophthalmopathy a median of around six months ahead of onset, with 60% to 71% sensitivity and about 75% specificity. Sample size was not statistically predetermined, and investigators were not blinded to group allocation.

The TCR beta CDR3 regions were amplified from RNA transcripts. A first-round RT-PCR of the TCR CDR3 used the HTBI primer set with the Qiagen OneStep RT-PCR kit. The libraries were constructed in a second round of multiplex PCR and then size-selected and purified. The libraries were sequenced on an Illumina HiSeq2000 using paired-end 100 bp reads. The original methods were these. Raw data were processed with SOAPnuke, discarding reads with adapters, uncalled bases, mean Phred below 15, or no exact constant-primer or identifier match. COPE v1.2.5 was used to merge high-quality paired reads, and clonotypes were defined as unique nucleotide sequences. Clonotypes were aligned to IMGT TRBV, TRBD and TRBJ reference segments using MiTCR v1.1. Only V-J combinations with frequency above 0.0001, covering approximately 99% of repertoires, were analysed. A TCS score was defined as the ratio of F50 (clonal expansion) to E x V (chaos), with BLOSUM62-based TCRdist applied between CDR3 peptides within each V-J. Welch's t-statistics and random forest reduced 514 V-J features to roughly 13, which were used in a naive Bayes classifier (R e1071). The public reads were quality trimmed at Q25 with fastp and then assembled into clones with MiXCR by TCRdb, keeping productive beta chains. All rows with the same CDR3 protein become a single entry with the most common DNA and genes. The V and J calls, along with clone size, are taken from TCRdb and not from the paper's own processing. For this sample there are about 500,000 distinct CDR3 sequences; about 16% appear just once. Together, the top ten hold approximately 30% of the sample.

This clonotype was observed a few times. What this receptor recognizes is not known. No base quality values were provided; no much bigger clone lies one nucleotide off. In the ophthalmopathy patients, disease was moderately to severely active, with a Clinical Activity Score of 3 or more, a NOSPECS grade of 4 or more, and a duration of less than 3 months. The study excluded patients with uncontrolled infections, other autoimmune diseases, pregnancy or lactation. Diagnoses were established on the basis of clinical symptoms, serum thyroxine and TRAb, thyroid ultrasound, and orbital computed tomography. Ficoll-Paque density gradient centrifugation was used to isolate PBMCs from approximately 10 ml of fresh peripheral blood. Total RNA was extracted using Trizol reagent, and RNA quality was assessed on an Agilent 2100 Bioanalyzer. Material for sequencing was blood. The receptor's source is a woman between 25 and 40 years old with Graves' ophthalmopathy.

The base sequence is TGTGCCAGCAACCGGGCCTACGAGCAGTACTTC. This is translated as CASNRAYEQYF. Here the chain combines TRBV28 and TRBJ2-7; the D gene is unclear. The CDR3 runs 11 residues from the cysteine to the phenylalanine. Only the CDR3 portion is preserved as DNA: 33 bases, with reading frame beginning at the first base. The germline V gene gives CDR1 as MDHEN and CDR2 as SYDVKM. V was cut back by 7 bases and J by 2 bases, leaving a gap of 6 bases between them.